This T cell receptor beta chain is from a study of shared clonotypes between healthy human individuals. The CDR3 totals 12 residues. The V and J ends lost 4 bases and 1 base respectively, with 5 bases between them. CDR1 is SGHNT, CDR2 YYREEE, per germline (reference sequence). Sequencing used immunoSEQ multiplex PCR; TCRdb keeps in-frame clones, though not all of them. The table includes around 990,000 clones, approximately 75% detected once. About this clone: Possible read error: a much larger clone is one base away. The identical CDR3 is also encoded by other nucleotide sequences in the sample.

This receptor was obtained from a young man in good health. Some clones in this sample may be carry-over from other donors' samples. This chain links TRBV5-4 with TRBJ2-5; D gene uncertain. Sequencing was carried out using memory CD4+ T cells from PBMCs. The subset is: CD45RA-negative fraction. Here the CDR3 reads CASSLTQETQYF. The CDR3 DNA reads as TGTGCCAGCAGCCTGACCCAAGAGACCCAGTACTTC.